A selection of T cell receptor beta chains follows, all from one sample in a study of resident and recirculating memory T cells in vitiligo. The protocol was immunoSEQ multiplex PCR, while the TCRdb copy is restricted to in-frame clones and leaves out a portion. The data contain tens of thousands of clones, about nine tenths of them seen just once; the ten biggest clones take up around 4.7%. Sequenced input: blood. Source of these receptors: a male donor with vitiligo. Each CDR3 is given with its conserved first and last residue. A D gene is named only where the DNA matches it firmly. Rows may omit the clone size; those that give it use once, few, many or a size class.

clone_size	v_call	d_call	j_call	cdr3_aa	cdr3_nt
NA	TRBV7-9	NA	TRBJ2-7	CASSDSYEQYF	TGTGCCAGCAGCGACAGCTACGAGCAGTACTTC
NA	TRBV19	TRBD1	TRBJ1-1	CASSIEGTGGMNTEAFF	TGTGCCAGTAGTATAGAGGGGACAGGGGGCATGAACACTGAAGCTTTCTTT
NA	TRBV7-8	TRBD2	TRBJ2-3	CASSFKSPSGGKLSTDTQYF	TGTGCCAGCAGCTTCAAATCTCCTAGCGGGGGGAAACTAAGCACAGATACGCAGTATTTT
NA	TRBV2	NA	TRBJ2-3	CARGQDTQYF	TGTGCCAGGGGCCAAGATACGCAGTATTTT
NA	TRBV5-6	NA	TRBJ1-1	CASSLFRGEAFF	TGTGCCAGCAGCTTGTTCAGGGGCGAAGCTTTCTTT
NA	TRBV7-8	TRBD1	TRBJ2-7	CASSLGLGTAYEQYF	TGTGCCAGCAGCTTAGGATTGGGGACAGCCTACGAGCAGTACTTC
NA	TRBV5-6	NA	TRBJ2-1	CASSLPRGHSYNEQFF	TGTGCCAGCAGCTTGCCGCGGGGGCACTCCTACAATGAGCAGTTCTTC
NA	TRBV7-3	NA	TRBJ1-6	CASSLNANSPLHF	TGTGCCAGCAGCTTAAATGCGAACTCACCCCTCCACTTT
NA	TRBV6-1	TRBD1	TRBJ2-5	CASSEATGTGGETQYF	TGTGCCAGCAGTGAAGCGACCGGGACAGGGGGCGAGACCCAGTACTTC
NA	TRBV4-2	NA	TRBJ2-7	CASSQDLGSTDEQYF	TGTGCCAGCAGCCAAGATCTGGGCAGCACAGACGAGCAGTACTTC
NA	TRBV6-5	NA	TRBJ2-1	CASSYSRVYNEQFF	TGTGCCAGCAGTTACAGCCGGGTATACAATGAGCAGTTCTTC
NA	TRBV7-2	TRBD2	TRBJ2-3	CASSLWASGGADTQYF	TGTGCCAGCAGCTTATGGGCTAGCGGGGGGGCAGATACGCAGTATTTT
NA	TRBV9	NA	TRBJ2-1	CASSVSGYNEQFF	TGTGCCAGCAGCGTTTCCGGGTACAATGAGCAGTTCTTC
once	TRBV6-4	NA	TRBJ2-3	CASSAQQDTTDTQYF	TGTGCCAGCAGTGCTCAACAGGATACCACAGATACGCAGTATTTT
NA	TRBV27	NA	TRBJ2-3	CASVPGSGDTQYF	TGTGCCTCTGTTCCCGGGTCTGGGGATACGCAGTATTTT
NA	TRBV11-1	NA	TRBJ1-2	CASSPYLTTHYGYTF	TGTGCCAGCAGCCCATACTTGACAACCCACTATGGCTACACCTTC
NA	TRBV30	NA	TRBJ1-2	CAWSGGIYGYTF	TGTGCCTGGAGCGGGGGGATCTATGGCTACACCTTC
NA	TRBV19	NA	TRBJ2-3	CASSPTTGLYTDTQYF	TGTGCCAGTAGTCCGACGACAGGTTTATACACAGATACGCAGTATTTT
NA	TRBV2	TRBD1	TRBJ1-2	CASSEARQGVYGYTF	TGTGCCAGCAGTGAAGCAAGACAGGGGGTCTATGGCTACACCTTC
NA	TRBV6-1	TRBD1	TRBJ2-3	CASSEGQTNTDTQYF	TGTGCCAGCAGTGAGGGACAGACTAACACAGATACGCAGTATTTT